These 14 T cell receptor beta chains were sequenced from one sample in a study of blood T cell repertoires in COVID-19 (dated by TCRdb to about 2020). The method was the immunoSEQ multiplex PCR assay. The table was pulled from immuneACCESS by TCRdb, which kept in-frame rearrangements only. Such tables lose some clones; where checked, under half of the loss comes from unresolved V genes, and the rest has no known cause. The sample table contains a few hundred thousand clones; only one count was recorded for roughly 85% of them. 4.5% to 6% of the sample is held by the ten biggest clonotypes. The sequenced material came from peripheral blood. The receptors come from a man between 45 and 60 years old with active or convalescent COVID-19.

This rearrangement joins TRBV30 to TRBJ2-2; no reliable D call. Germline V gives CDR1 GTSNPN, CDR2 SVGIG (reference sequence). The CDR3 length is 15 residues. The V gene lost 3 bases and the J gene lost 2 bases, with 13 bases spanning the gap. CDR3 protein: CAWRRSRPNTGELFF. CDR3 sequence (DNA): TGTGCCTGGAGAAGATCCAGGCCCAACACCGGGGAGCTGTTTTTT.

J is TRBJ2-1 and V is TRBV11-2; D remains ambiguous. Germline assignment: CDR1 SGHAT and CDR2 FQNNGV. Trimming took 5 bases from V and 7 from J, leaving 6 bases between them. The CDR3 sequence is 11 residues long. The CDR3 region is CASSSWNEQFF. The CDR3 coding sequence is TGTGCCAGCAGCAGCTGGAATGAGCAGTTCTTC.

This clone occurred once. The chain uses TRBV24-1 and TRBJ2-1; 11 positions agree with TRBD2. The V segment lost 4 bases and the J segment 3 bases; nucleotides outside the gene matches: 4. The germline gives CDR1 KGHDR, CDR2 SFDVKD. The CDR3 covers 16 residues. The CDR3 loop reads CATSDPSGRHYNEQFF. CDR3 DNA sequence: TGTGCCACCAGTGACCCTAGCGGGAGGCACTACAATGAGCAGTTCTTC.

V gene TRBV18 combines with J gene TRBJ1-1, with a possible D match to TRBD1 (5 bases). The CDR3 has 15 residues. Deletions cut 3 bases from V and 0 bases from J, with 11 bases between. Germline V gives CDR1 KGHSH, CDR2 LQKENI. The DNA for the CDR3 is TGTGCCAGCTCACCTTCGCAGGGTGTGAACACTGAAGCTTTCTTT. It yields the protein CASSPSQGVNTEAFF.

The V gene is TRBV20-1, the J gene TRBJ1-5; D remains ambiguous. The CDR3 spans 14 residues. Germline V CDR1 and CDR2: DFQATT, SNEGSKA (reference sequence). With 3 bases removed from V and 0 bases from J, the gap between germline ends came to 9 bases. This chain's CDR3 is CSASFQDSNQPQHF. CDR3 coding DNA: TGCAGTGCTAGTTTTCAGGATAGCAATCAGCCCCAGCATTTT.

CDR3 loop: CASSTTGMQYEKLFF. The CDR3 DNA reads TGTGCCAGCAGCACCACAGGGATGCAGTATGAAAAACTGTTTTTT. V is TRBV11-1 and J is TRBJ1-4; a possible D gene is TRBD1 (6 bases). V lost 5 bases, J lost 6 bases, and 16 bases lay in between. This CDR3 is 15 amino acids long. CDR1 SGHAT and CDR2 FQDESV come from the germline V gene (reference sequence). Full variable domain (rest looked up from reference TRBV11-1 and TRBJ1-4): EAEVAQSPRYKITEKSQAVAFWCDPISGHATLYWYRQILGQGPELLVQFQDESVVDDSQLPKDRFSAERLKGVDSTLKIQPAELGDSAMYLCASSTTGMQYEKLFFGSGTQLSVL.

The CDR3 sequence is CASTFRQGLRGYTF. CDR3 bases: TGTGCCAGCACGTTTCGACAGGGCTTACGGGGCTACACCTTC. The chain carries TRBV5-4 and TRBJ1-2, with 7 positions matching TRBD1. V lost 6 bases, J lost 8 bases, and 13 bases stayed unmatched. Per the germline V gene, CDR1 is SGHNT and CDR2 is YYREEE (reference sequence). The CDR3 has 14 residues.

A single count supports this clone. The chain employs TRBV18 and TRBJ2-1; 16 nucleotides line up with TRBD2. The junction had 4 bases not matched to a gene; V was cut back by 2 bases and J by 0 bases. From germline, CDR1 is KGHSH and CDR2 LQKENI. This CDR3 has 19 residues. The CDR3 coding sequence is TGTGCCAGCTCACCAGCGGGACTAGCGGGAGGGGCCTCCTACAATGAGCAGTTCTTC. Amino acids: CASSPAGLAGGASYNEQFF. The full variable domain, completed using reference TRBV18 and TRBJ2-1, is NAGVMQNPRHLVRRRGQEARLRCSPMKGHSHVYWYRQLPEEGLKFMVYLQKENIIDESGMPKERFSAEFPKEGPSILRIQQVVRGDSAAYFCASSPAGLAGGASYNEQFFGPGTRLTVL.

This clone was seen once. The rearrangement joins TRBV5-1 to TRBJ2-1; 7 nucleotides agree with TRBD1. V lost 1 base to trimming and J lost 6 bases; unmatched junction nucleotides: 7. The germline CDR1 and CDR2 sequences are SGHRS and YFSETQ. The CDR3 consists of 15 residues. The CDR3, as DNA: TGCGCCAGCAGCTTGAACGGACAGGAATTCAATGAGCAGTTCTTC. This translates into CASSLNGQEFNEQFF.

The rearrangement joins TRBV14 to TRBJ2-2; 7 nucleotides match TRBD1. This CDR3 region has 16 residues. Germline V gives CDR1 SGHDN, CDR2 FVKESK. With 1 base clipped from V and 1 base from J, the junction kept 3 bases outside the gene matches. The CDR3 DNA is TGTGCCAGCAGCCAAGTGACAGGGAGGAACACCGGGGAGCTGTTTTTT. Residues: CASSQVTGRNTGELFF.

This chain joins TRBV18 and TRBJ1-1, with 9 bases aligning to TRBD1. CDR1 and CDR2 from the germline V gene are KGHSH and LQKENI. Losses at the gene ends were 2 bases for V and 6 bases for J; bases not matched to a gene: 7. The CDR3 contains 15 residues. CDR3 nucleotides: TGTGCCAGCTCACCAGAGAGACAGGGGGGTTCTGAAGCTTTCTTT. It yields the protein CASSPERQGGSEAFF.

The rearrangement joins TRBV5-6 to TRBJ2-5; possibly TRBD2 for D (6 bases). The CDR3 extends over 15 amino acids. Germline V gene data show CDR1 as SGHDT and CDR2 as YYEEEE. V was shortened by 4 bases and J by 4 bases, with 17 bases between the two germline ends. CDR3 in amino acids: CASSPGAGLGETQYF. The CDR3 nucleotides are TGTGCCAGCAGCCCGGGAGCGGGTTTGGGAGAGACCCAGTACTTC.

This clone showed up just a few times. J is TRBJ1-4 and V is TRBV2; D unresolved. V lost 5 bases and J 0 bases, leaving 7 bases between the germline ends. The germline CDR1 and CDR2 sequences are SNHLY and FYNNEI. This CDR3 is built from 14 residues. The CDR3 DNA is TGTGCCAGCAGTTGGGGAGCAACTAATGAAAAACTGTTTTTT. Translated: CASSWGATNEKLFF. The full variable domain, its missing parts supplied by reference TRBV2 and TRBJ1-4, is EPEVTQTPSHQVTQMGQEVILRCVPISNHLYFYWYRQILGQKVEFLVSFYNNEISEKSEIFDDQFSVERPDGSNFTLKIRSTKLEDSAMYFCASSWGATNEKLFFGSGTQLSVL.

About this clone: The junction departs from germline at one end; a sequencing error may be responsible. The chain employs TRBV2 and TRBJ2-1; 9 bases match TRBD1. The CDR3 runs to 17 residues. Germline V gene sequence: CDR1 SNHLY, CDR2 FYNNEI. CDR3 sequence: CASSGDRAPLSFNEQFF. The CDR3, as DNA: TGTGCCAGCAGTGGGGACAGGGCCCCTCTCTCCTTCAATGAGCAGTTCTTC.